This TCR beta chain was sequenced for a study of shared clonotypes between healthy human individuals. To note about this clone: Its specificity is not known.

CD45RO-negative, CCR7-positively selected cells formed the naive CD8 fraction, excluding terminally differentiated effector memory CD45RA+ cells. From germline, CDR1 is MNHEY and CDR2 SMNVEV (reference sequence). Trimming removed 9 bases from V and 7 bases from J, with 13 bases in between. The CDR3 loop spans 11 amino acids. The deep-level immunoSEQ assay was used. Profiled with immunoSEQ multiplex PCR; TCRdb holds only in-frame clones, not every one. Here the sample spans some 2,000,000 clones, 85% to 95% being singletons. Study-level findings and limits: Memory subsets generally showed lower estimated richness than naive subsets. The four-donor shared clonotypes exceeded non-shared clonotypes in generation probability, with non-shared ones scoring lower.

The sequenced material came from naive CD8+ T cells sorted from blood. The chain recombines TRBV27 with TRBJ2-7, with D tentatively TRBD2 (6 bases). The sequence came from a man in his late teens or twenties in good health. In DNA form, the CDR3 reads TGTGCCAGTCTCTTCGGAGGGGAGCAGTACTTC. Translating gives CASLFGGEQYF.